This T cell receptor (beta chain) was sequenced during a study of T cells of healthy individuals. The CDR3 spans 14 residues. V lost 2 bases to trimming and J lost 9 bases, with 16 bases between them. The germline V gene encodes CDR1 SEHNR and CDR2 FQNEAQ (reference sequence). TCRdb reanalysed the 5' RACE reads using MiXCR and keeps one entry per CDR3 protein. This sample has around 100,000 distinct CDR3 sequences, with under 20% found just once. This clonotype occurred a few times. This clonotype was sampled from a human donor in good health. The chain uses TRBV7-9 and TRBJ2-5, with a weak D call TRBD2 (5 bases). The DNA for the CDR3 is TGTGCCAGCAGCTTAACGAGCCCCCACGGGGCCCAGTACTTC. It encodes CASSLTSPHGAQYF. The whole variable domain, remainder taken from reference TRBV7-9 and TRBJ2-5, is DTGVSQNPRHKITKRGQNVTFRCDPISEHNRLYWYRQTLGQGPEFLTYFQNEAQLEKSRLLSDRFSAERPKGSFSTLEIQRTEQGDSAMYLCASSLTSPHGAQYFGPGTRLLVL.